The rows below give T cell receptor beta chains drawn from one sample of a study of blood T cell repertoires in COVID-19. Sequencing was performed with immunoSEQ multiplex PCR; in TCRdb, only in-frame clones are kept and a portion is missing. The table lists approximately 240,000 clones, about 90% of them singletons. Material: PBMCs or T cells enriched from blood (not recorded which). The receptor source for this set is a young woman who had recovered from COVID-19. CDR3s include the opening cysteine and the closing phenylalanine or tryptophan. The order of the fields is CDR3 length, D gene, clone size, V gene, J gene, CDR3 protein, CDR3 DNA. The D gene is left open where the match is weak. Clone size, where shown, is once, few, many, or a class for clones that have expanded.

>11|-|-|TRBV2|TRBJ1-2
CASSQGNGYTF
TGTGCCAGCAGTCAGGGGAATGGCTACACCTTC
>14|-|-|TRBV18|TRBJ2-3
CASSSALGSDTQYF
TGTGCCAGCTCCTCAGCGCTTGGTTCAGATACGCAGTATTTT
>15|-|-|TRBV18|TRBJ2-7
CASSPGTGFSYEQYF
TGTGCCAGCTCACCGGGAACAGGATTCTCCTACGAGCAGTACTTC
>15|-|once|TRBV11-3|TRBJ1-2
CASSLGDTPNYGYTF
TGTGCCAGCAGCTTAGGGGACACCCCTAACTATGGCTACACCTTC
>15|-|-|TRBV10-3|TRBJ2-7
CAISGGLESSYEQYF
TGTGCCATCAGTGGGGGACTGGAGAGCTCCTACGAGCAGTACTTC
>14|TRBD2|-|TRBV7-9|TRBJ2-1
CASSSRGAGNEQFF
TGTGCCAGCAGCTCGCGGGGGGCCGGAAATGAGCAGTTCTTC
>16|TRBD1|-|TRBV19|TRBJ1-1
CASRPSQEGANTEAFF
TGTGCCAGTAGACCCTCCCAAGAGGGGGCAAACACTGAAGCTTTCTTT
>11|-|-|TRBV29-1|TRBJ1-2
CSVAEGGGYTF
TGCAGCGTTGCGGAAGGAGGCGGCTACACCTTC
>14|-|-|TRBV7-9|TRBJ1-1
CASSYVPPGTEAFF
TGTGCCAGCAGCTACGTACCCCCCGGGACTGAAGCTTTCTTT
>13|-|-|TRBV12-3/TRBV12-4|TRBJ1-2
CASSPNRDNGYTF
TGTGCCAGCAGTCCCAACAGGGATAATGGCTACACCTTC
>14|-|-|TRBV7-8|TRBJ1-3
CASSLGASGNTIYF
TGTGCCAGCAGCTTAGGGGCGTCTGGAAACACCATATATTTT
>13|-|-|TRBV2|TRBJ1-2
CASRHRDLGGYTF
TGTGCCAGCAGACACCGGGACTTGGGGGGCTACACCTTC
>13|-|-|TRBV12-3/TRBV12-4|TRBJ1-6
CASSLEVRSPLHF
TGTGCCAGCAGTTTGGAGGTTCGATCACCCCTCCACTTT
>14|-|-|TRBV11-3|TRBJ1-1
CASRVRGRGTEAFF
TGTGCCAGCAGGGTAAGGGGGAGAGGCACTGAAGCTTTCTTT
>13|TRBD1|-|TRBV12-3/TRBV12-4|TRBJ1-2
CASRAQTGDGYTF
TGTGCCAGCAGGGCCCAGACAGGGGATGGCTACACCTTC
>13|TRBD2|few|TRBV6-5|TRBJ2-7
CASWEGGPYEQYF
TGTGCCAGCTGGGAGGGAGGCCCCTACGAGCAGTACTTC
>12|-|-|TRBV5-1|TRBJ2-7
CASSLGGDEQYF
TGCGCCAGCAGCTTGGGCGGCGACGAGCAGTACTTT
>15|-|-|TRBV27|TRBJ1-1
CASSPPGHPNTEAFF
TGTGCCAGCAGTCCGCCGGGACACCCCAACACTGAAGCTTTCTTT
>12|-|-|TRBV7-9|TRBJ2-7
CASSSTALEQYF
TGTGCCAGCAGCTCGACAGCGTTAGAGCAGTACTTC
>14|-|-|TRBV25-1|TRBJ1-4
CASSESGPNEKLFF
TGTGCCAGCAGTGAATCAGGGCCTAATGAAAAACTGTTTTTT
>15|-|-|TRBV28|TRBJ1-1
CASSLGVIGPTEAFF
TGTGCCAGCAGTTTAGGTGTGATTGGGCCAACGGAAGCTTTCTTT
>17|TRBD2|-|TRBV13|TRBJ2-2
CASSAKVTSANTGELFF
TGTGCCAGCAGCGCCAAAGTAACTAGCGCCAACACCGGGGAGCTGTTTTTT
>14|-|-|TRBV27|TRBJ1-5
CASSFAGSNQPQHF
TGTGCCAGCAGTTTCGCCGGTAGCAATCAGCCCCAGCATTTT
>16|TRBD1|-|TRBV4-2|TRBJ1-6
CASSQDRTGGGSPLHF
TGTGCCAGCAGCCAAGACAGGACAGGGGGTGGTTCACCCCTCCACTTT
>13|-|-|TRBV7-5|TRBJ1-2
CARSLWRIYGYTF
TGTGCCAGAAGCTTGTGGCGGATCTATGGCTACACCTTC
>15|-|-|TRBV4-3|TRBJ1-3
CASSQDRQSGNTIYF
TGCGCCAGCAGCCAAGATCGACAGTCTGGAAACACCATATATTTT
>19|-|once|TRBV4-3|TRBJ2-6
CASSQDLREAYSGANVLTF
TGCGCCAGCAGCCAAGATCTGAGGGAGGCTTACTCTGGGGCCAACGTCCTGACTTTC
>13|-|-|TRBV7-2|TRBJ1-5
CASSPGVRQPQHF
TGTGCCAGCAGCCCAGGTGTACGTCAGCCCCAGCATTTT
>11|-|-|TRBV27|TRBJ1-1
CASRRNDEAFF
TGTGCCAGCAGGAGAAATGATGAAGCTTTCTTT
>13|-|-|TRBV3-1/TRBV3-2|TRBJ1-1
CASSTWGGTEAFF
TGTGCCAGCAGCACCTGGGGGGGAACTGAAGCTTTCTTT
>13|-|-|TRBV7-2|TRBJ2-7
CASSLGTEYEQYF
TGTGCCAGCAGCTTAGGCACTGAATACGAGCAGTACTTC
>15|TRBD1|-|TRBV28|TRBJ1-2
CASSPPIGTGHGYTF
TGTGCCAGCAGTCCCCCGATCGGGACAGGTCATGGCTACACCTTC
>16|TRBD2|-|TRBV11-2|TRBJ2-2
CASSTGLAANTGELFF
TGTGCCAGCAGCACGGGACTAGCGGCCAACACCGGGGAGCTGTTTTTT
>15|TRBD1|-|TRBV5-1|TRBJ2-1
CASSLQGQGSDEQFF
TGCGCCAGCAGCTTGCAGGGACAGGGTTCCGATGAGCAGTTCTTC
>14|TRBD1|-|TRBV18|TRBJ2-5
CASSPDRAQETQYF
TGTGCCAGCTCACCAGACAGGGCCCAAGAGACCCAGTACTTC